One TCR beta chain is described in this entry. This sample is drawn from a study of patients and donors after allogeneic stem cell transplantation. In TCRdb, the RT-PCR reads were re-called with MiXCR into one record per CDR3 protein. The table records about 160,000 distinct CDR3 sequences, 30% to 45% of them present only once. Trimming stripped 5 bases from V and 8 bases from J, with 10 bases between. CDR3 length: 12 residues. Germline loops: CDR1 SGHAT, CDR2 FQNNGV. This receptor was identified in a human donor who was either an allogeneic HSCT recipient or a stem cell or donor lymphocyte infusion donor (not recorded which). It is not recorded whose cells these are; they may come from a transplant donor. The sample consisted of blood, either unsorted or a sorted T cell fraction (not recorded which). This chain joins TRBV11-2 and TRBJ2-1, with D possibly TRBD2 on 6 matching bases. CDR3 coding DNA: TGTGCCAGCAGCAATAGGGAGGATGAGCAGTTCTTC. It codes for CASSNREDEQFF.